The 5 T cell receptor beta chains reported below all come from one sample, sequenced in a study of cytomegalovirus exposure and HLA in healthy donors. Amplification used 60 Vbeta primers and 13 Jbeta primers. Some clones are missing from TCRdb's copy, which holds only in-frame ones; the method was immunoSEQ multiplex PCR. This sample has 140,000 to 150,000 clones, with about two thirds found just once. The sample comprised PBMCs. These receptors were obtained from a man in his forties or fifties in good health and CMV-seronegative.

The V and J genes are TRBV5-1 and TRBJ2-7, with TRBD1 matching 9 bases. The V and J ends lost 4 bases and 0 bases, in that order; junction bases with no gene match: 5. The CDR3 has 15 amino acids. Germline CDR1 reads SGHRS; CDR2 reads YFSETQ. CDR3 residues: CASSEQGAGSYEQYF. CDR3 sequence (DNA): TGCGCCAGCAGCGAACAGGGGGCCGGCTCCTACGAGCAGTACTTC. Together with reference TRBV5-1 and TRBJ2-7, the CDR3 gives the full variable domain: KAGVTQTPRYLIKTRGQQVTLSCSPISGHRSVSWYQQTPGQGLQFLFEYFSETQRNKGNFPGRFSGRQFSNSRSEMNVSTLELGDSALYLCASSEQGAGSYEQYFGPGTRLTVT.

This clone was seen a handful of times. The chain is built from TRBV2 and TRBJ2-7, with 9 bases aligning to TRBD1. From germline, CDR1 is SNHLY and CDR2 FYNNEI. The V gene end was trimmed by 6 bases and the J gene end by 2 bases; junction bases not matched to a gene: 5. This CDR3 has 14 amino acids. The DNA of the CDR3 is TGTGCCAGCAGGGGACAGGGCGGTCCCTACGAGCAGTACTTC. This encodes CASRGQGGPYEQYF.

This sequence joins TRBV30 and TRBJ2-7, with D possibly TRBD2 on 6 matching bases. CDR3 length equals 13 residues. V was trimmed by 5 bases and J by 4 bases, leaving 15 bases between them. The germline V gene encodes CDR1 GTSNPN and CDR2 SVGIG (reference sequence). CDR3 loop: CAWGLGAGYEQYF. The CDR3 bases are TGTGCCTGGGGGTTAGGGGCGGGATACGAGCAGTACTTC.

This sequence joins TRBV5-1 and TRBJ1-1, with 7 bases matching TRBD1. V shed 1 base and J 6 bases; nucleotides not matched to a gene: 12. This CDR3 is 16 amino acids long. Germline values: CDR1 SGHRS, CDR2 YFSETQ. The DNA for the CDR3 is TGCGCCAGCAGCTTGACGACAGGGTTTGGGGGCCCTGAAGCTTTCTTT. It encodes CASSLTTGFGGPEAFF.

The chain uses TRBV6-5 and TRBJ2-2, with D unresolved. Germline values: CDR1 MNHEY, CDR2 SVGAGI. The CDR3 runs to 15 residues. Trimming shortened V by 2 bases and J by 2 bases, and 9 bases separated the two germline ends. CDR3 DNA sequence: TGTGCCAGCAGTTACGGTACAGATAACACCGGGGAGCTGTTTTTT. Translated, it gives CASSYGTDNTGELFF.